This TCR beta chain was recorded in a study of cytomegalovirus exposure and HLA in healthy donors. Losses at the gene ends were 7 bases for V and 2 bases for J; bases not matched to a gene: 20. The CDR3 loop spans 20 amino acids. Germline CDR1 is MNHEY and CDR2 is SMNVEV (reference sequence). Study-wide results and limits: Reportedly, HLA-A and HLA-B alleles of most subjects were accurately predicted from TCR beta.

The PCR had 60 Vbeta and 13 Jbeta primers. The data were produced by immunoSEQ multiplex PCR, yet TCRdb's version contains in-frame clones alone and is incomplete. The sample contains about 160,000 clones, roughly nine tenths of which appear only once. Turning to this clone: The antigen is undetermined.

The sample taken for sequencing was PBMCs. The V and J genes are TRBV27 and TRBJ2-1; TRBD2 agrees at 10 bases. The sequence came from a woman under 40 in good health and CMV-seronegative. The CDR3 DNA sequence: TGTGCCAGCACCCCTGGAGCTAGCGGGAGTGTTATGGGGACCTACAATGAGCAGTTCTTC. It yields the protein CASTPGASGSVMGTYNEQFF.